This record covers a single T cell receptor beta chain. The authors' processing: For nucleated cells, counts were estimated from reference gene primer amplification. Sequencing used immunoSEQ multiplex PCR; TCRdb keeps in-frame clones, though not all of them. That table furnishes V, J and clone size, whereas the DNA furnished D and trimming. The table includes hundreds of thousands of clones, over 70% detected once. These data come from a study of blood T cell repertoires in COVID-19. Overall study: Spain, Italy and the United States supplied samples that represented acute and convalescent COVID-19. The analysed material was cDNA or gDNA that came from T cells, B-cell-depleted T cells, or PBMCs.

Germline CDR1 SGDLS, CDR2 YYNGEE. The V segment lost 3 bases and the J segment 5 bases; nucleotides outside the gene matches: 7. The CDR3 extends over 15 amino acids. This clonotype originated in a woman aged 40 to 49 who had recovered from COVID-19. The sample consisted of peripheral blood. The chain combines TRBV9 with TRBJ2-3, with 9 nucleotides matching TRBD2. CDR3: CASSASGGQGDTQYF. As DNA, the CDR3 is TGTGCCAGCAGCGCCAGCGGGGGGCAGGGAGATACGCAGTATTTT. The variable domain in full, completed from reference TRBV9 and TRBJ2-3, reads DSGVTQTPKHLITATGQRVTLRCSPRSGDLSVYWYQQSLDQGLQFLIQYYNGEERAKGNILERFSAQQFPDLHSELNLSSLELGDSALYFCASSASGGQGDTQYFGPGTRLTVL.